What follows are 6 T cell receptor beta chains derived from one specimen sequenced in a study of Ad26.COV2.S vaccination and SARS-CoV-2 variants. Clones were read by immunoSEQ multiplex PCR, and TCRdb kept only the in-frame ones, dropping some. This table has around 420,000 clones, approximately 90% appearing once. Treatment: over 15 received Ad26.COV2.S at low or high dose, single or two shots; a few received placebo; per-sample allocation not given. Day 63 after the first vaccine or placebo injection was the time point for sampling. Sequences were derived from peripheral blood, sampled in a trial of Ad26.COV2.S vaccine versus placebo. These receptor sequences come from a person aged 18-60 years who received the Ad26.COV2.S COVID-19 vaccine or a placebo.

The rearrangement uses TRBV5-1 and TRBJ2-5, with 7 bases aligning to TRBD2. CDR1 and CDR2 (germline): SGHRS, YFSETQ. The CDR3 loop spans 15 amino acids. V lost 4 bases, J lost 3 bases, and 9 bases stayed unmatched. The CDR3 protein is CASSPREAAKETQYF. In DNA, the CDR3 is TGCGCCAGCAGCCCACGGGAGGCAGCAAAAGAGACCCAGTACTTC.

Points on this clone: Other DNA sequences of this sample code for an identical CDR3. The genes are TRBV7-2 and TRBJ2-2; possible D gene TRBD2, 7 bases. The CDR3 runs to 16 residues. Trimming stripped 2 bases from V and 6 bases from J, with 16 bases between. CDR1 and CDR2 from the germline V gene are SGHTA and FQGNSA. The chain's CDR3 is CASSLPPGGGAGELFF. CDR3 DNA sequence: TGTGCCAGCAGCTTACCCCCCGGAGGGGGGGCCGGGGAGCTGTTTTTT.

The chain links TRBV5-1 to TRBJ1-6; possibly TRBD1 for D (5 bases). In germline, CDR1 is SGHRS, CDR2 YFSETQ. Trimming took off 0 bases at V and 7 bases at J, with 14 bases between the two ends. This CDR3 region has 16 residues. The CDR3 loop reads CASSLDGRAKNSPLHF. The CDR3 DNA reads as TGCGCCAGCAGCTTGGACGGCAGGGCGAAAAATTCACCCCTCCACTTT.

The chain carries TRBV5-8 and TRBJ1-6, with D possibly being TRBD1 (5 bases). Looked up from germline, CDR1 is SGHTS and CDR2 is YDEGEE. The CDR3 is 13 amino acids. The V gene lost 2 bases and the J gene lost 9 bases, with 9 bases spanning the gap. The CDR3 reads CASSFRQGSPLHF. DNA for the CDR3: TGTGCCAGCAGCTTTCGTCAGGGTTCACCCCTCCACTTT.

The gene calls are TRBV2 and TRBJ1-6, with 11 bases lining up with TRBD1. Looked up from germline, CDR1 is SNHLY and CDR2 is FYNNEI. J was trimmed by 6 bases and V by 6 bases; bases with no gene match: 7. The CDR3 has 16 residues. The CDR3 nucleotides are TGTGCCAGCAGGCGAGGACAGGGGGCAGGTAATTCACCCCTCCACTTT. It translates to CASRRGQGAGNSPLHF. Supplemented by reference TRBV2 and TRBJ1-6, the full variable domain reads EPEVTQTPSHQVTQMGQEVILRCVPISNHLYFYWYRQILGQKVEFLVSFYNNEISEKSEIFDDQFSVERPDGSNFTLKIRSTKLEDSAMYFCASRRGQGAGNSPLHFGNGTRLTVT.

The chain joins TRBV7-8 to TRBJ2-7; 8 bases line up with TRBD2. Per the germline V gene, CDR1 is SGHVS and CDR2 is FQNEAQ. V shed 7 bases and J 3 bases; nucleotides not matched to a gene: 5. The CDR3 extends over 13 amino acids. CDR3 sequence: CASTGGYGYEQYF. The DNA of the CDR3 is TGTGCCAGCACGGGGGGGTACGGCTACGAGCAGTACTTC.